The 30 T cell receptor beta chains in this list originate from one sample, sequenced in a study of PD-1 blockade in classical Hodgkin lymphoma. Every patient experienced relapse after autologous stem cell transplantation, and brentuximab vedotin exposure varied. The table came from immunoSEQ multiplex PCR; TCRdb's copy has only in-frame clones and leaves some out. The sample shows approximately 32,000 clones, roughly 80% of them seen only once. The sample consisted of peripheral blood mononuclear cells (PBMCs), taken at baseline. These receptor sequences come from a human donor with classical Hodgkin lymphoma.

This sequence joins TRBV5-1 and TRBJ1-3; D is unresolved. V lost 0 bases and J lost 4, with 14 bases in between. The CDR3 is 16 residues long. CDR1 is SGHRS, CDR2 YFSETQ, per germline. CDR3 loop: CASSLAGGEGGNTIYF. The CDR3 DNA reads TGCGCCAGCAGCTTGGCCGGAGGTGAAGGAGGAAACACCATATATTTT.

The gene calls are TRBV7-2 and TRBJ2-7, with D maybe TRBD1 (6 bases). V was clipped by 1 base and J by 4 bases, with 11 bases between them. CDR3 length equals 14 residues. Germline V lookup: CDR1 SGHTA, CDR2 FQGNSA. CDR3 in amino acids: CASSLGQGFYEQYF. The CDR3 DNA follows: TGTGCCAGCAGCTTAGGCCAGGGGTTTTACGAGCAGTACTTC.

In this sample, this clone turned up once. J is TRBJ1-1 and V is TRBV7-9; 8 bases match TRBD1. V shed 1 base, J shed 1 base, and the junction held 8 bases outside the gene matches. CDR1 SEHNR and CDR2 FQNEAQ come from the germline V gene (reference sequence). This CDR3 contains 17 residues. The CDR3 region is CASSLGGQAFGNTEAFF. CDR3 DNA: TGTGCCAGCAGCTTAGGGGGACAGGCCTTCGGGAACACTGAAGCTTTCTTT.

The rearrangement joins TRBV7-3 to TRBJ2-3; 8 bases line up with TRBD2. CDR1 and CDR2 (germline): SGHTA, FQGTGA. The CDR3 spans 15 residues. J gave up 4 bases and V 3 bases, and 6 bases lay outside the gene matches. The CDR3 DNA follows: TGTGCCAGCAGCTTCAGGCGGGGGGTTGCAGATACGCAGTATTTT. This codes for CASSFRRGVADTQYF.

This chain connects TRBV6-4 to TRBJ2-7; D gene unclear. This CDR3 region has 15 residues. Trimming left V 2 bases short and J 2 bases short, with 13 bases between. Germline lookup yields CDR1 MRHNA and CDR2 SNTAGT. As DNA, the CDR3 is TGTGCCAGCAGTGACCGGGCAGTTAGAACCTACGAGCAGTACTTC. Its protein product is CASSDRAVRTYEQYF.

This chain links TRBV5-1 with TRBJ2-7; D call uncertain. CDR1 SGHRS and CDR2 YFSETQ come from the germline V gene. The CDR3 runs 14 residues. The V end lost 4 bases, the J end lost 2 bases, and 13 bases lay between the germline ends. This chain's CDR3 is CASSDPRPPYEQYF. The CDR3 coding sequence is TGCGCCAGCAGCGACCCAAGACCGCCCTACGAGCAGTACTTC.

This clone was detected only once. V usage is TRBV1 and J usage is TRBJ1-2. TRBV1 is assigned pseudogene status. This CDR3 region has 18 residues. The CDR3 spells CTSSQDHAAGPGHYGYTF. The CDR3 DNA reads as TGCACCAGCAGCCAAGATCATGCGGCGGGGCCCGGCCACTATGGCTACACCTTC.

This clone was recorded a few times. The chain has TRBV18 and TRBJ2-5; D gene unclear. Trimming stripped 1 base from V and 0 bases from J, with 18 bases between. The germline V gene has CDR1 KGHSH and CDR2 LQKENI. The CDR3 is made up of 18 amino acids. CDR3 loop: CASSPQPQLASYQETQYF. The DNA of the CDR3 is TGTGCCAGCTCACCACAACCCCAACTCGCGTCGTACCAAGAGACCCAGTACTTC. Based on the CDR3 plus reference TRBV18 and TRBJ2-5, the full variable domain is NAGVMQNPRHLVRRRGQEARLRCSPMKGHSHVYWYRQLPEEGLKFMVYLQKENIIDESGMPKERFSAEFPKEGPSILRIQQVVRGDSAAYFCASSPQPQLASYQETQYFGPGTRLLVL.

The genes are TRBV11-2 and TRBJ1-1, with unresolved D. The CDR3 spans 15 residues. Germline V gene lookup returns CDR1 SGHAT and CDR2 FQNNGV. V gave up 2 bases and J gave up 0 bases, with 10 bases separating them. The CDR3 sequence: CASSLSVNMNTEAFF. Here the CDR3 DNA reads TGTGCCAGCAGCTTAAGCGTCAACATGAACACTGAAGCTTTCTTT. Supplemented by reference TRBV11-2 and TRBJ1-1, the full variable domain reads EAGVAQSPRYKIIEKRQSVAFWCNPISGHATLYWYQQILGQGPKLLIQFQNNGVVDDSQLPKDRFSAERLKGVDSTLKIQPAKLEDSAVYLCASSLSVNMNTEAFFGQGTRLTVV.

The CDR3 here is CASSVSGSNNSPLHF. In DNA, the CDR3 is TGTGCCAGCAGCGTGTCAGGGAGCAATAATTCACCCCTCCACTTT. The gene calls are TRBV9 and TRBJ1-6, with D possibly TRBD1 on 5 matching bases. Germline loops: CDR1 SGDLS, CDR2 YYNGEE. The CDR3 is made up of 15 amino acids. Trimming took 2 bases from V and 5 from J, leaving 11 bases between them.

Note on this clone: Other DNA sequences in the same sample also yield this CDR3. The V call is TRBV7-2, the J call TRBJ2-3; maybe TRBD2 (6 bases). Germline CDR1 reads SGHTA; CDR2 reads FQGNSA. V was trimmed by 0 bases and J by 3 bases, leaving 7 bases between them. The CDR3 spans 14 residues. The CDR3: CASSLAGGTDTQYF. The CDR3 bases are TGTGCCAGCAGCTTAGCGGGGGGTACAGATACGCAGTATTTT.

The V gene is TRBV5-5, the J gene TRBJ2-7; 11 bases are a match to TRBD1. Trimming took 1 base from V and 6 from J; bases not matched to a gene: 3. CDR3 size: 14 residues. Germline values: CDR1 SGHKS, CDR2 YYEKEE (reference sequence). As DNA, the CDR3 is TGTGCCAGCAGCTTGTGGGGACAGGGGGGCGAGCAGTACTTC. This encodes CASSLWGQGGEQYF.

The CDR3 DNA sequence: TGTGCCAGCAGCTCGGAGACAGGGTCTTACGAGCAGTACTTC. Translation: CASSSETGSYEQYF. The rearrangement links TRBV7-2 to TRBJ2-7; 7 bases agree with TRBD1. The CDR3 length is 14 residues. Per the germline V gene, CDR1 is SGHTA and CDR2 is FQGNSA. Trimming at V came to 4 bases and at J to 4 bases, leaving 7 bases not matched to a gene.

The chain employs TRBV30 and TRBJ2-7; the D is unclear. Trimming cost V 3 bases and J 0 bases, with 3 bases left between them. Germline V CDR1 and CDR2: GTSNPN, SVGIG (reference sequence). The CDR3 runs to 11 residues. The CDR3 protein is CAWRSSYEQYF. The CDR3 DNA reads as TGTGCCTGGAGATCCTCCTACGAGCAGTACTTC.

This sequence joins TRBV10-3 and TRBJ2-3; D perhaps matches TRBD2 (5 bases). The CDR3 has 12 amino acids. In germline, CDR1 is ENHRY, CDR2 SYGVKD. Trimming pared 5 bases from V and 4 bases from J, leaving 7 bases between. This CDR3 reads CAISSGPDTQYF. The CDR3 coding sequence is TGTGCCATCAGTAGCGGCCCAGATACGCAGTATTTT.

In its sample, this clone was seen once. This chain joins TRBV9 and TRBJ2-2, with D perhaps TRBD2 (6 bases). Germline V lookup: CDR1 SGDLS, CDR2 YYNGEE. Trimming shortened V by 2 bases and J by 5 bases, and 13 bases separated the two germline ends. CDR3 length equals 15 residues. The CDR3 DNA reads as TGTGCCAGCAGCGTCGCGGGGCGCGGAACCGGGGAGCTGTTTTTT. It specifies CASSVAGRGTGELFF.

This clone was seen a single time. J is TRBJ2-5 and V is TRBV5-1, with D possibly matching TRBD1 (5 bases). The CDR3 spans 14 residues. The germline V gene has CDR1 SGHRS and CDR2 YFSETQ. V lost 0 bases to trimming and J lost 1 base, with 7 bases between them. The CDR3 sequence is CASSLEQVQETQYF. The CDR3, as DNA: TGCGCCAGCAGCTTGGAACAGGTCCAAGAGACCCAGTACTTC.

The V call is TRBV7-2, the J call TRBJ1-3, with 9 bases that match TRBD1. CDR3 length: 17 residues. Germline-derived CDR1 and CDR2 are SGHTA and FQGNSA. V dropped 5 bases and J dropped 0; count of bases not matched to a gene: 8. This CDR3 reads CASSQLGQGFSGNTIYF. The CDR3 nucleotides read TGTGCCAGCAGCCAATTGGGACAGGGCTTCTCTGGAAACACCATATATTTT.

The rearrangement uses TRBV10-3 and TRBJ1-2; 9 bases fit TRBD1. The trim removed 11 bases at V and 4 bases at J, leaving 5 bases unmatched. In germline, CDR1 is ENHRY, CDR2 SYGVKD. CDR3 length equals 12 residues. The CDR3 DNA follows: TGTGCCTCACAGGGGGCACGCTATGGCTACACCTTC. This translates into CASQGARYGYTF.

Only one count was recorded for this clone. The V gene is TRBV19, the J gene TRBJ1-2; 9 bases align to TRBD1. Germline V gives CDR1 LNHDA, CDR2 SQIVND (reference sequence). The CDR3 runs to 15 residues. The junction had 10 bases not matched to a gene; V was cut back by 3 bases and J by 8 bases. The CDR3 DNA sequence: TGTGCCAGTAGTATCGACCCCGGACAGGGGCGCGGCTACACCTTC. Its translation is CASSIDPGQGRGYTF.

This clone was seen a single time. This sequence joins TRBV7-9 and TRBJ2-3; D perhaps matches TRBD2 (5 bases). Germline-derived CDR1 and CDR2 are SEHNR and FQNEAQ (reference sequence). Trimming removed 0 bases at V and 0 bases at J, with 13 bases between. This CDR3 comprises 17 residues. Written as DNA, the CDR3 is TGTGCCAGCAGCTTAGCATTGGGAGCCGGGAGCACAGATACGCAGTATTTT. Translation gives CASSLALGAGSTDTQYF.

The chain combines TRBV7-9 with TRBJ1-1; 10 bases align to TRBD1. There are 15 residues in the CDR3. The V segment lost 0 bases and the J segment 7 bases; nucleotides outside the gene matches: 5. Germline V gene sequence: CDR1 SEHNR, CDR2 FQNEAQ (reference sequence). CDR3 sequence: CASSLADRGLDEAFF. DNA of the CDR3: TGTGCCAGCAGCTTAGCGGACAGGGGGTTGGATGAAGCTTTCTTT.

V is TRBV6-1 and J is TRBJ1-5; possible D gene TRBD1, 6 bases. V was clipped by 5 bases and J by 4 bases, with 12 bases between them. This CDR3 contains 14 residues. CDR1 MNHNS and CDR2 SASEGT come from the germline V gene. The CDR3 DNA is TGTGCCAGCAGTCTACAGGGCTTGAATCAGCCCCAGCATTTT. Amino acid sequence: CASSLQGLNQPQHF.

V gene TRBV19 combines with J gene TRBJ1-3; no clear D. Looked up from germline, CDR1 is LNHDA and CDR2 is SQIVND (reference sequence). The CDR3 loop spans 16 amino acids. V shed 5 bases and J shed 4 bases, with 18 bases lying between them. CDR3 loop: CASSARTPGPGNTIYF. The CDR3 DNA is TGTGCCAGTAGTGCCCGGACCCCGGGTCCCGGAAACACCATATATTTT. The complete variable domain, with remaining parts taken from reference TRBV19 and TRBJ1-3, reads DGGITQSPKYLFRKEGQNVTLSCEQNLNHDAMYWYRQDPGQGLRLIYYSQIVNDFQKGDIAEGYSVSREKKESFPLTVTSAQKNPTAFYLCASSARTPGPGNTIYFGEGSWLTVV.

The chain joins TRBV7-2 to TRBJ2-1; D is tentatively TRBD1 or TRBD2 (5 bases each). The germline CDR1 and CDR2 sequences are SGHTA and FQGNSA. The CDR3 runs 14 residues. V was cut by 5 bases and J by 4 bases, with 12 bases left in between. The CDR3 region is CASSQYGTYNEQFF. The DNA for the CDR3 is TGTGCCAGCAGCCAGTACGGGACGTACAATGAGCAGTTCTTC.

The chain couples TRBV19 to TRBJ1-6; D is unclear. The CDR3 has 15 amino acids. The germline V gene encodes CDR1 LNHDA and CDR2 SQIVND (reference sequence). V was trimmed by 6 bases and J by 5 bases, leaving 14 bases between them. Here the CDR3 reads CASRPEGVNNSPLHF. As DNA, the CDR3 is TGTGCCAGTAGACCGGAGGGCGTAAATAATTCACCCCTCCACTTT.

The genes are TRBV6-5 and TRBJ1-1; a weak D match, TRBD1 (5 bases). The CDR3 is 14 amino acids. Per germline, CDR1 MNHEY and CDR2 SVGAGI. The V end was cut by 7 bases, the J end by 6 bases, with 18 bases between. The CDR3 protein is CASNPRQGGAEAFF. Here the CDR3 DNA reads TGTGCCAGCAACCCCCGGCAGGGCGGCGCTGAAGCTTTCTTT.

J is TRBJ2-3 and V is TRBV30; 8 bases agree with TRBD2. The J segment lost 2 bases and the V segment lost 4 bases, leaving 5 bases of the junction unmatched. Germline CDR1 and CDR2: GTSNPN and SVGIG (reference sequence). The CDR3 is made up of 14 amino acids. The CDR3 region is CAWMLAGHTDTQYF. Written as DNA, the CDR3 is TGTGCCTGGATGTTAGCGGGGCACACAGATACGCAGTATTTT.

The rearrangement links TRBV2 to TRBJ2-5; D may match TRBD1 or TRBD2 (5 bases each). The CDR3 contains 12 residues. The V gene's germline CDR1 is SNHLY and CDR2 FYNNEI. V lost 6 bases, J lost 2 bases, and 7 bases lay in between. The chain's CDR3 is CASSREQETQYF. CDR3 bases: TGTGCCAGCAGCAGGGAGCAAGAGACCCAGTACTTC. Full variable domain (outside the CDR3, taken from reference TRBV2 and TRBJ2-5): EPEVTQTPSHQVTQMGQEVILRCVPISNHLYFYWYRQILGQKVEFLVSFYNNEISEKSEIFDDQFSVERPDGSNFTLKIRSTKLEDSAMYFCASSREQETQYFGPGTRLLVL.

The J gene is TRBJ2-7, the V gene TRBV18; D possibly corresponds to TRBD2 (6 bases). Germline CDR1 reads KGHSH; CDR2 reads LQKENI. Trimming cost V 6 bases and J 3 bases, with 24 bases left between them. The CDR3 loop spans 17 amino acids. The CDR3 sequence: CASSQARGTLSLYEQYF. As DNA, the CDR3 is TGTGCCAGCTCCCAGGCGCGGGGAACGCTTTCCCTCTACGAGCAGTACTTC.